This passage covers 10 T cell receptor beta chains from one sample sequenced in a study of shared clonotypes between healthy human individuals. The naive CD8 fraction comprised CD45RO-negative cells positively selected for CCR7 and excluded terminally differentiated effector memory CD45RA+ cells. Assay: immunoSEQ multiplex PCR; the TCRdb copy retains only in-frame clones and omits some. Counted here are approximately 2,000,000 clones, 93% occurring once; the ten biggest clones make up around 1.7%. The sample taken for sequencing was naive CD8+ T cells from PBMCs. Source of these receptors: a man younger than 35 in good health. Some clones in this sample may be carry-over from other donors' samples.

The rearrangement uses TRBV7-6 and TRBJ2-7; 7 bases map to TRBD1. The V gene's germline CDR1 is SGHVS and CDR2 FNYEAQ. V lost 4 bases and J lost 5; bases outside the gene matches: 8. CDR3 size: 14 residues. This chain's CDR3 is CASSSRTGTHEQYF. CDR3 nucleotides: TGTGCCAGCAGCTCTCGGACAGGTACTCACGAGCAGTACTTC.

This chain connects TRBV9 to TRBJ2-5, with D unclear. V was shortened by 1 base and J by 3 bases, with 10 bases between the two germline ends. The CDR3 loop spans 14 amino acids. Germline lookup yields CDR1 SGDLS and CDR2 YYNGEE. Here the CDR3 reads CASSVLPGKETQYF. In nucleotides, the CDR3 is TGTGCCAGCAGCGTACTCCCTGGCAAAGAGACCCAGTACTTC.

The genes are TRBV7-2 and TRBJ1-4; D is ambiguous. CDR1 is SGHTA and CDR2 is FQGNSA in the germline V gene. The CDR3 consists of 16 residues. Trimming shortened V by 1 base and J by 0 bases, and 9 bases separated the two germline ends. CDR3 sequence (DNA): TGTGCCAGCAGCTTAGTTATCTCTGCAACTAATGAAAAACTGTTTTTT. This codes for CASSLVISATNEKLFF.

Comments on this clone: This specimen includes other DNA sequences encoding the same CDR3. The gene calls are TRBV27 and TRBJ1-1; TRBD1 aligns across 9 bases. The length of the CDR3 is 14 residues. Germline V lookup: CDR1 MNHEY, CDR2 SMNVEV (reference sequence). With V trimmed by 8 bases and J by 1 base, 5 bases remained unmatched. DNA of the CDR3: TGTGCCAGCTCCCGGACAGGGGCGAACACTGAAGCTTTCTTT. It codes for CASSRTGANTEAFF.

The chain employs TRBV2 and TRBJ1-4; TRBD1 matches at 8 bases. Germline assignment: CDR1 SNHLY and CDR2 FYNNEI. This CDR3 is 15 amino acids long. Trimming at V came to 1 base and at J to 8 bases, leaving 6 bases not matched to a gene. The CDR3 is CASSEVGQAREKLFF. The CDR3 bases are TGTGCCAGCAGTGAAGTGGGACAGGCGCGCGAAAAACTGTTTTTT.

The V call is TRBV4-1, the J call TRBJ1-3; 8 bases fit TRBD1. CDR1 is MGHRA, CDR2 YSYEKL, per germline. V was clipped by 0 bases and J by 11 bases; unmatched bases: 6. The CDR3 loop spans 14 amino acids. CDR3 loop: CASSQDDRGKAIYF. The DNA for the CDR3 is TGCGCCAGCAGCCAAGATGACAGGGGAAAGGCCATATATTTT.

On this clone: The identical CDR3 is also encoded by other nucleotide sequences in the sample. The V and J genes are TRBV5-4 and TRBJ2-7; 9 bases match TRBD2. Germline CDR1 and CDR2: SGHNT and YYREEE (reference sequence). The trim removed 1 base at V and 3 bases at J, leaving 5 bases unmatched. CDR3 size: 15 residues. CDR3 loop: CASSLKREVGYEQYF. The CDR3, as DNA: TGTGCCAGCAGCTTGAAGCGGGAGGTGGGCTACGAGCAGTACTTC.

The J gene is TRBJ1-2, the V gene TRBV28; 9 bases match TRBD1. The V gene's germline CDR1 is MDHEN and CDR2 SYDVKM. The V segment lost 6 bases and the J segment 0 bases; nucleotides outside the gene matches: 8. CDR3 length equals 16 residues. CDR3 bases: TGTGCCAGCAGGCTCTTCCGACAGGGGGCTAACTATGGCTACACCTTC. Its translation: CASRLFRQGANYGYTF.

This clone appeared a single time. This sequence joins TRBV21-1 and TRBJ2-1; TRBD2 is the table's D call and was not checked against the DNA. TRBV21-1 is reported as a pseudogene. This CDR3 region has 16 residues. The CDR3 loop reads CASSKVGRRGLNEQFF. CDR3 coding DNA: TGTGCCAGCAGCAAAGTTGGGAGGAGGGGTCTGAATGAGCAGTTCTTC.

In the case of this clone: The junction departs from the called germline gene at one end, perhaps through a read error. The rearrangement links TRBV7-2 to TRBJ2-3, with D possibly matching TRBD1 (6 bases). Looked up from germline, CDR1 is SGHTA and CDR2 is FQGNSA. The CDR3 contains 17 residues. CDR3 residues: CASSSRTASWLTGTQYF. Written as DNA, the CDR3 is TGTGCCAGCAGCTCTAGGACAGCCTCCTGGCTCACAGGTACGCAGTATTTT.